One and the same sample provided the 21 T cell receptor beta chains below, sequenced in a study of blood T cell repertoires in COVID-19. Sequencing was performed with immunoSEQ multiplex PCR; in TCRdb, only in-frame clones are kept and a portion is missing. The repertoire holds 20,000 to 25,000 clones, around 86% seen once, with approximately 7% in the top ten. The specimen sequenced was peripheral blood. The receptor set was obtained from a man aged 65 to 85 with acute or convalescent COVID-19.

The CDR3 reads CASSLWRSTDTQYF. The CDR3, as DNA: TGTGCCAGCAGCTTATGGCGGAGCACAGATACGCAGTATTTT. The chain combines TRBV7-9 with TRBJ2-3; D gene uncertain. CDR1 SEHNR and CDR2 FQNEAQ come from the germline V gene (reference sequence). V lost 2 bases and J lost 0, with 6 bases in between. The CDR3 length is 14 residues.

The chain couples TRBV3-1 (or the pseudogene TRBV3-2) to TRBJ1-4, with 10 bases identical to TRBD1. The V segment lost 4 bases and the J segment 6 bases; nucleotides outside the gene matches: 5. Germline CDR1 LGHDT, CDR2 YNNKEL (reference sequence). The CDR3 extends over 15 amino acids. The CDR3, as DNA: TGTGCCAGCAGCCCAGTGACAGGGGGCCATGAAAAACTGTTTTTT. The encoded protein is CASSPVTGGHEKLFF.

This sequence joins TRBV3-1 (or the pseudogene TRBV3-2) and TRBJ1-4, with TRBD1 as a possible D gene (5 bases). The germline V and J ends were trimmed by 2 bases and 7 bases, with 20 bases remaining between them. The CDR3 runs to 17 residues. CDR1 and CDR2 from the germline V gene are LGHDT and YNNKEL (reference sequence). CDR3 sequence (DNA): TGTGCCAGCAGCCAACAACGGTTTCGGGGGGGTAGTGAAAAACTGTTTTTT. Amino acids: CASSQQRFRGGSEKLFF.

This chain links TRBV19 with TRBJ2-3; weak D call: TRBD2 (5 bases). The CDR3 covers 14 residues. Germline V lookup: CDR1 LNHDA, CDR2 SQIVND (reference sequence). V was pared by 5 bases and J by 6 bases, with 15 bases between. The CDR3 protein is CASSPEGLIDTQYF. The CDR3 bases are TGTGCCAGTAGTCCCGAGGGCCTTATCGATACGCAGTATTTT.

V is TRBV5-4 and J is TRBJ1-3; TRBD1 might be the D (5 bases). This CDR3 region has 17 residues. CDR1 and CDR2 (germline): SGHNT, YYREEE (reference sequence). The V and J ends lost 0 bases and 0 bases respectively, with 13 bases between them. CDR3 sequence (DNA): TGTGCCAGCAGCTTGGATGCAGGGCGAAACTCTGGAAACACCATATATTTT. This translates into CASSLDAGRNSGNTIYF.

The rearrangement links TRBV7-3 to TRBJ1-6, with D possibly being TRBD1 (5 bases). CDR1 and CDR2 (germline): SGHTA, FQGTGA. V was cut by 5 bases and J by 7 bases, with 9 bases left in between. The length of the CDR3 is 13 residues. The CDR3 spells CASSPGHNSPLHF. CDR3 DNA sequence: TGTGCCAGCAGCCCCGGACACAATTCACCCCTCCACTTT.

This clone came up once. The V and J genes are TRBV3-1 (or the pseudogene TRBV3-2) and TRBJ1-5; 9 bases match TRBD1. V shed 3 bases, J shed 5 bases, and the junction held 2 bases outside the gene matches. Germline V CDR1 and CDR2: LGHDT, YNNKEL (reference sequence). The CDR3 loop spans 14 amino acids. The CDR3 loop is CASSHGQGHQPQHF. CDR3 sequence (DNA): TGTGCCAGCAGCCATGGACAGGGGCATCAGCCCCAGCATTTT.

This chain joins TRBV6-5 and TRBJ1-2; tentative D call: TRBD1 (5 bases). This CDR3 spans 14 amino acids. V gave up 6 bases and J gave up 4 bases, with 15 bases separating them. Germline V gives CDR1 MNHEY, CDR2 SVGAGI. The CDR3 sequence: CASRRQGRGYGYTF. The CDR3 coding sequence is TGTGCCAGCAGGCGCCAAGGAAGGGGCTATGGCTACACCTTC.

The CDR3 sequence: CASSYPSFMNTGELFF. Here the CDR3 DNA reads TGTGCCAGCAGTTACCCGAGCTTTATGAACACCGGGGAGCTGTTTTTT. The V call is TRBV6-2 or TRBV6-3, the J call TRBJ2-2; D gene unclear. CDR1 and CDR2 from the germline V gene are MNHEY and SVGEGT. The CDR3 runs 16 residues. Trimming removed 2 bases from V and 1 base from J, with 11 bases in between.

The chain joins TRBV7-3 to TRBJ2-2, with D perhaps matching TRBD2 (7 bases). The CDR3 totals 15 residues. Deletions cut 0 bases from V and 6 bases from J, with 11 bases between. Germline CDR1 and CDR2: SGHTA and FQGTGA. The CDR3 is CASSLTGGAPGELFF. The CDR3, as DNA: TGTGCCAGCAGCTTAACTGGGGGGGCCCCCGGGGAGCTGTTTTTT.

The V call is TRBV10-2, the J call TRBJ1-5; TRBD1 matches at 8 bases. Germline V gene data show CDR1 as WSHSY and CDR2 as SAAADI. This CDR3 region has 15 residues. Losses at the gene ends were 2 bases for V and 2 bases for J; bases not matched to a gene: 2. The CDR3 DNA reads TGCGCCAGCAGTGAGACAGGGGGTCGCAATCAGCCCCAGCATTTT. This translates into CASSETGGRNQPQHF.

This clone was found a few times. The CDR3 here is CASSTDSGSVSNYGYTF. The CDR3 nucleotides read TGTGCCAGTAGTACAGATTCGGGGTCGGTCTCTAACTATGGCTACACCTTC. The chain combines TRBV19 with TRBJ1-2; D is undetermined. The CDR3 spans 17 residues. CDR1 and CDR2 (germline): LNHDA, SQIVND (reference sequence). Trimming took 4 bases from V and 0 from J, leaving 18 bases between them.

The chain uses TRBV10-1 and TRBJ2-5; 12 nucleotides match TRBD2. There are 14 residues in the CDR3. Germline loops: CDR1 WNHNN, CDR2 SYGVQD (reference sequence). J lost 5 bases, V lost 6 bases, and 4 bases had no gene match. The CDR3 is CASSIGTSGETQYF. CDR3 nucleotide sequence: TGCGCCAGCAGCATCGGGACTAGCGGGGAGACCCAGTACTTC.

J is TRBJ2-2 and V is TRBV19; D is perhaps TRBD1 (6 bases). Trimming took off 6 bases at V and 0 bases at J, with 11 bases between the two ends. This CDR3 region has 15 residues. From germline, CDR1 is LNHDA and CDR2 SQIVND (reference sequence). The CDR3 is CASSVDRPNTGELFF. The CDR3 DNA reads TGTGCCAGTAGCGTTGACAGGCCGAACACCGGGGAGCTGTTTTTT.

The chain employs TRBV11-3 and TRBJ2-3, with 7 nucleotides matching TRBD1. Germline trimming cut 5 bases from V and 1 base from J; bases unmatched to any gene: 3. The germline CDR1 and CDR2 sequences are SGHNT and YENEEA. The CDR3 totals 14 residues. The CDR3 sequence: CASSPGGGTDTQYF. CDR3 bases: TGTGCCAGCAGCCCAGGGGGAGGCACAGATACGCAGTATTTT.

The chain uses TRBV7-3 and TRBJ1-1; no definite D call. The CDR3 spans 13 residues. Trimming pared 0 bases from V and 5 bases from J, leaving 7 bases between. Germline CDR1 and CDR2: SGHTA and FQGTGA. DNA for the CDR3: TGTGCCAGCAGCTTAACGTCCAGGACTGAAGCTTTCTTT. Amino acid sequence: CASSLTSRTEAFF.

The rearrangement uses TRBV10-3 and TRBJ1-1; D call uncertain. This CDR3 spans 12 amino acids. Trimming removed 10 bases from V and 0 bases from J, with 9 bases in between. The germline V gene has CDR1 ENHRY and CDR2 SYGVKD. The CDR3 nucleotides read TGTGCCAGCTCGACACTGAACACTGAAGCTTTCTTT. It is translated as CASSTLNTEAFF.

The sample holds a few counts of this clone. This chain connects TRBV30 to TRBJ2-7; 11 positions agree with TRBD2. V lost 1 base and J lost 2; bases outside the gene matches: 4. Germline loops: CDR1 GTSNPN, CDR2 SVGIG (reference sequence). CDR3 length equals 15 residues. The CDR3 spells CAWSGLAGGTYEQYF. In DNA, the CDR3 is TGTGCCTGGAGTGGGCTAGCGGGGGGTACCTACGAGCAGTACTTC.

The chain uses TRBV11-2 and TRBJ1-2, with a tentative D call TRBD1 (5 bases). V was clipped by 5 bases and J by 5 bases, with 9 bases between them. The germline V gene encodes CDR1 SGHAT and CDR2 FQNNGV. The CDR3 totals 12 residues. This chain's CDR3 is CASSPEGYGYTF. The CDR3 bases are TGTGCCAGCAGCCCGGAGGGGTATGGCTACACCTTC.

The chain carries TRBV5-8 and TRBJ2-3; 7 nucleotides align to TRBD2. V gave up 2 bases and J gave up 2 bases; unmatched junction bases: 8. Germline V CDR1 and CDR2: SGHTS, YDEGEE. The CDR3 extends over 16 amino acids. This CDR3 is CASSFLAAANTDTQYF. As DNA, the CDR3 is TGTGCCAGCAGCTTCCTAGCGGCCGCCAACACAGATACGCAGTATTTT.

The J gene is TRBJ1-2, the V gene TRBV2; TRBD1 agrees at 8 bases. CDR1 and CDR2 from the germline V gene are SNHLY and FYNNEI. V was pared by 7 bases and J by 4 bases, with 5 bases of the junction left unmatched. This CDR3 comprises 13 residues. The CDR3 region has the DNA TGTGCCAGCACCTCGGGACAGGCCTATGGCTACACCTTC. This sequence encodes CASTSGQAYGYTF.